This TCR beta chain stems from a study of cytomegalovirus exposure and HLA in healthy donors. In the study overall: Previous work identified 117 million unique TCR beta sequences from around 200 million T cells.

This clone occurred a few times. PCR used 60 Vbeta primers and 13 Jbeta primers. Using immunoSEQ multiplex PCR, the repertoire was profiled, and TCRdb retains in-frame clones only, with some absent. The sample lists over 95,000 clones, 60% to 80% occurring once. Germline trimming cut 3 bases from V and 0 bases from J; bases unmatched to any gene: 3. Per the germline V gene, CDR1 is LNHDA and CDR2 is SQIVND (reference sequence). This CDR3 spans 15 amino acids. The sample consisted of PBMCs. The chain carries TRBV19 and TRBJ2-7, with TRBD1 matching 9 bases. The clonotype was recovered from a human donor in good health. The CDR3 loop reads CASSIGTGSSYEQYF. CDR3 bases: TGTGCCAGTAGTATCGGGACAGGGAGCTCCTACGAGCAGTACTTC.